The rows below give T cell receptor beta chains drawn from one sample of a study of vaccination effects on CD4 cells after COVID-19. Sequencing was performed with immunoSEQ multiplex PCR; in TCRdb, only in-frame clones are kept and a portion is missing. Here the sample spans approximately 74,000 clones, 73% being singletons. Antigens for these TCRs are unknown. Material: CD4+ T cells from PBMCs cultured without peptide, obtained after COVID-19 vaccination. The receptor source for this set is a human donor who received a COVID-19 vaccine. The CDR3 runs from the conserved cysteine through the conserved F or W. Fields, in order: J gene, V gene, D gene, CDR3 protein. The D gene is left open where the match is weak.

J: TRBJ2-1
V: TRBV2
D: TRBD2
CDR3: CASSTRGVQFF

J: TRBJ2-3
V: TRBV9
D: .
CDR3: CASSVGPISTDTQYF

J: TRBJ2-5
V: TRBV9
D: TRBD2
CDR3: CASSVRAHSGGAAETQYF

J: TRBJ2-2
V: TRBV2
D: TRBD1
CDR3: CASMRASPGTGNTGELFF

J: TRBJ1-5
V: TRBV30
D: .
CDR3: CACSWSSNQPQHF

J: TRBJ1-4
V: TRBV4-1
D: .
CDR3: CASSQDRPGSNEKLFF

J: TRBJ2-5
V: TRBV13
D: TRBD1
CDR3: CASSSWGTGEMETQYF

J: TRBJ2-3
V: TRBV15
D: .
CDR3: CATSSPGLGTDTQYF

J: TRBJ1-1
V: TRBV5-1
D: TRBD1
CDR3: CASSTGQGATTEAFF

J: TRBJ2-1
V: TRBV11-2
D: .
CDR3: CASSLGPPDYNEQFF

J: TRBJ1-1
V: TRBV6-5
D: .
CDR3: CASSYRFDMNTEAFF

J: TRBJ2-5
V: TRBV7-2
D: TRBD2
CDR3: CASRFGGGAEETQYF

J: TRBJ1-5
V: TRBV27
D: .
CDR3: CASSQGLEQPQHF

J: TRBJ1-5
V: TRBV6-5
D: .
CDR3: CASAREDSNQPQHF

J: TRBJ2-5
V: TRBV3-1/TRBV3-2
D: TRBD1
CDR3: CASSQENLAGGLETQYF

J: TRBJ2-6
V: TRBV28
D: .
CDR3: CASSYPGPGANVLTF

J: TRBJ1-3
V: TRBV28
D: .
CDR3: CASSPGAGNTIYF

J: TRBJ2-2
V: TRBV20-1
D: .
CDR3: CSARSPGELFF

J: TRBJ2-4
V: TRBV24-1
D: .
CDR3: CATSDLRDIQYF

J: TRBJ1-4
V: TRBV6-1
D: .
CDR3: CASSEDPGREKLFF

J: TRBJ1-5
V: TRBV6-5
D: .
CDR3: CASSYSGGEGNQPQHF

J: TRBJ2-2
V: TRBV28
D: .
CDR3: CASSIPGELFF

J: TRBJ1-5
V: TRBV7-2
D: .
CDR3: CASSLYILAGRNQPQHF

J: TRBJ2-1
V: TRBV2
D: .
CDR3: CASTEGSAYNEQFF

J: TRBJ1-1
V: TRBV18
D: TRBD1
CDR3: CASSPLQGGETEAFF

J: TRBJ1-5
V: TRBV4-1
D: .
CDR3: CASSQDRLGGVSNQPQHF

J: TRBJ1-4
V: TRBV25-1
D: .
CDR3: CASGTTNEKLFF

J: TRBJ2-2
V: TRBV4-1
D: .
CDR3: CAPESGELFF

J: TRBJ1-2
V: TRBV19
D: TRBD1
CDR3: CASSLTGTGGLWGYTF

J: TRBJ2-3
V: TRBV4-2
D: TRBD1
CDR3: CASSADRDRGRGDTQYF

J: TRBJ1-6
V: TRBV30
D: TRBD1
CDR3: CAWSVDRGGNSPLHF

J: TRBJ1-2
V: TRBV27
D: .
CDR3: CASSLKGQTVLNYGYTF

J: TRBJ1-5
V: TRBV3-1/TRBV3-2
D: TRBD1
CDR3: CASSPGTGTQPQHF

J: TRBJ1-1
V: TRBV30
D: TRBD1
CDR3: CAWTIPGQGHTEAFF

J: TRBJ2-5
V: TRBV5-1
D: TRBD1
CDR3: CASSREPQGAEETQYF

J: TRBJ1-4
V: TRBV2
D: .
CDR3: CASSDRDREKLFF

J: TRBJ2-5
V: TRBV2
D: .
CDR3: CASSESRAEETQYF

J: TRBJ2-1
V: TRBV9
D: TRBD1
CDR3: CASSVQGVPYNEQFF

J: TRBJ2-2
V: TRBV10-3
D: .
CDR3: CAISDGGDTGELFF

J: TRBJ1-1
V: TRBV12-5
D: TRBD1
CDR3: CASGLDQGQGGTEAFF

J: TRBJ2-5
V: TRBV21-1
D: .
CDR3: CASEETQYF

J: TRBJ1-1
V: TRBV7-8
D: TRBD1
CDR3: CASSLSTGQNTEAFF

J: TRBJ2-1
V: TRBV5-1
D: .
CDR3: CASSPTEWNEQFF

J: TRBJ1-2
V: TRBV2
D: .
CDR3: CASSADRPNYGYTF

J: TRBJ2-5
V: TRBV5-1
D: TRBD1
CDR3: CASSFGTGSETQYF

J: TRBJ1-1
V: TRBV7-9
D: .
CDR3: CASSISGGTEAFF

J: TRBJ2-3
V: TRBV7-2
D: .
CDR3: CASSLGSGAYGDTQYF

J: TRBJ1-1
V: TRBV18
D: .
CDR3: CASSPPKGVLNTEAFF

J: TRBJ1-1
V: TRBV7-2
D: .
CDR3: CASSLAVGGNTEAFF

J: TRBJ1-6
V: TRBV4-1
D: TRBD1
CDR3: CASSQRQGLGYNSPLHF

J: TRBJ1-6
V: TRBV6-5
D: .
CDR3: CATPGQGGSNSPLHF

J: TRBJ2-3
V: TRBV27
D: .
CDR3: CASSSPNRVDTQYF

J: TRBJ1-3
V: TRBV5-1
D: .
CDR3: CASSLSVAGNTIYF

J: TRBJ1-1
V: TRBV11-3
D: .
CDR3: CASSVEREKEDTEAFF

J: TRBJ1-3
V: TRBV3-1/TRBV3-2
D: .
CDR3: CASSQAAWGGGGNTIYF

J: TRBJ2-1
V: TRBV3-1/TRBV3-2
D: .
CDR3: CASSQDLDRWDEQFF

J: TRBJ2-3
V: TRBV11-3
D: TRBD2
CDR3: CASSLEGLAGGADTQYF